What follows is one T cell receptor (beta chain) and its context. The antigen is unknown. The data belong to a study of graft-versus-host responses after intestinal transplantation. The wider study: Among the recipients, all got anti-thymocyte globulin induction and then tacrolimus and steroids for about three years.

Overall study results and limits: GvH clones were identified in recipient marrow, with some first appearing in ileum or blood.

V lost 0 bases and J lost 7; bases outside the gene matches: 2. The CDR3 is made up of 15 amino acids. In germline, CDR1 is SGHRS, CDR2 YFSETQ. Data came from immunoSEQ multiplex PCR; TCRdb stores just in-frame clones and leaves some out. Of tens of thousands of clones in the sample, 90% to 95% were seen once. This receptor was obtained from a human donor who was the organ donor for an intestinal transplant. Source: unstimulated CD4+ T cells sorted from spleen or lymph node cells, taken before transplant. The rearrangement uses TRBV5-1 and TRBJ1-6, with 9 bases identical to TRBD1. The CDR3 region is CASSLGDRENSPLHF. As DNA, the CDR3 is TGCGCCAGCAGCTTGGGGGACAGGGAGAATTCACCCCTCCACTTT.